Listed here are 21 T cell receptor beta chains from one sample, sequenced in a study of T cell responses to AZD1222 COVID-19 vaccine. Produced via immunoSEQ multiplex PCR; TCRdb's table is partial and in-frame only. The table lists 100,000 to 120,000 clones, approximately 90% of them singletons. Sequencing was performed on peripheral blood, taken 28 days after the second AZD1222 dose. All receptors derive from an adult who received the AZD1222 COVID-19 vaccine.

The rearrangement uses TRBV6-1 and TRBJ1-4; tentative D call: TRBD1 (6 bases). The ends were cut back, 1 base at V and 3 bases at J, with 12 bases in the middle. The CDR3 sequence is 16 residues long. Germline V lookup: CDR1 MNHNS, CDR2 SASEGT. The CDR3 region is CASSEVGGAANEKLFF. The CDR3, as DNA: TGTGCCAGCAGTGAAGTAGGGGGGGCAGCTAATGAAAAACTGTTTTTT.

CDR3 nucleotides: TGTGCCAGCAGCCCCCGGACTAGCGGGGGGGAGACCCAGTACTTC. Translating gives CASSPRTSGGETQYF. The V call is TRBV11-3, the J call TRBJ2-5, with 14 bases identical to TRBD2. Germline V gene lookup returns CDR1 SGHNT and CDR2 YENEEA. The V and J ends lost 5 bases and 5 bases, in that order; junction bases with no gene match: 4. The CDR3 runs to 15 residues. The entire variable domain, with the rest obtained from reference TRBV11-3 and TRBJ2-5, is as follows: EAGVVQSPRYKIIEKKQPVAFWCNPISGHNTLYWYLQNLGQGPELLIRYENEEAVDDSQLPKDRFSAERLKGVDSTLKIQPAELGDSAVYLCASSPRTSGGETQYFGPGTRLLVL.

This rearrangement joins TRBV29-1 to TRBJ1-6; 9 bases match TRBD1. Germline CDR1 and CDR2: SQVTM and ANQGSEA. The CDR3 is 13 residues long. J gave up 8 bases and V 6 bases, and 5 bases lay outside the gene matches. CDR3 sequence (DNA): TGCAGCGTCGCGGACAGGGGTGATTCACCCCTCCACTTT. It translates to CSVADRGDSPLHF.

This clone was recorded at least ten times. The chain combines TRBV29-1 with TRBJ1-5; the match to TRBD1 covers 7 bases. V shed 4 bases, J shed 7 bases, and the junction held 13 bases outside the gene matches. Germline V gene sequence: CDR1 SQVTM, CDR2 ANQGSEA. This CDR3 comprises 15 residues. The DNA for the CDR3 is TGCAGCGTTGTGTGGACAGGTACTGGGGGCCAGCCCCAGCATTTT. It encodes CSVVWTGTGGQPQHF.

This chain links TRBV11-2 with TRBJ1-1, with TRBD1 matching 8 bases. The CDR3 runs to 14 residues. V lost 2 bases and J lost 5; bases outside the gene matches: 4. Germline CDR1 SGHAT, CDR2 FQNNGV. Written as DNA, the CDR3 is TGTGCCAGCAGCTTAATGACAGGGGTGACTGAAGCTTTCTTT. Protein sequence: CASSLMTGVTEAFF.

The rearrangement links TRBV5-4 to TRBJ2-6; perhaps TRBD1 as D (5 bases). Deletions cut 5 bases from V and 4 bases from J, with 16 bases between. The V gene's germline CDR1 is SGHNT and CDR2 YYREEE (reference sequence). The CDR3 loop spans 16 amino acids. CDR3 in DNA: TGTGCCAGCAGTACGGCCGCAGGGTTCGGGGCCAACGTCCTGACTTTC. It codes for CASSTAAGFGANVLTF.

V and J are TRBV20-1 and TRBJ2-7; 10 nucleotides line up with TRBD2. The CDR3 extends over 16 amino acids. Germline V gene sequence: CDR1 DFQATT, CDR2 SNEGSKA (reference sequence). V shed 3 bases, J shed 2 bases, and the junction held 10 bases outside the gene matches. CDR3: CSASDEREGPTYEQYF. The CDR3 region has the DNA TGCAGTGCTAGTGATGAGCGGGAGGGCCCCACCTACGAGCAGTACTTC.

In this sample, this clone turned up once. This chain links TRBV7-9 with TRBJ2-3; the match to TRBD1 covers 7 bases. From germline, CDR1 is SEHNR and CDR2 FQNEAQ (reference sequence). CDR3 length equals 14 residues. The junction had 9 bases not matched to a gene; V was cut back by 5 bases and J by 7 bases. The CDR3 here is CASSHGTARNTQYF. In DNA, the CDR3 is TGTGCCAGCAGCCACGGGACAGCGAGGAATACGCAGTATTTT.

This clone was observed once. The rearrangement uses TRBV19 and TRBJ2-1; TRBD2 aligns across 7 bases. CDR1 LNHDA and CDR2 SQIVND come from the germline V gene (reference sequence). V trimming: 7 bases; J trimming: 7 bases; junction bases outside the gene matches: 7. There are 13 residues in the CDR3. The CDR3 sequence: CASTTGSGNEQFF. The CDR3 DNA reads as TGTGCCAGTACTACGGGTAGCGGGAATGAGCAGTTCTTC. Full variable domain (outside the CDR3, taken from reference TRBV19 and TRBJ2-1): DGGITQSPKYLFRKEGQNVTLSCEQNLNHDAMYWYRQDPGQGLRLIYYSQIVNDFQKGDIAEGYSVSREKKESFPLTVTSAQKNPTAFYLCASTTGSGNEQFFGPGTRLTVL.

This clone is a singleton in its sample. The CDR3 bases are TGTGCCAGCAGCTTAGAGGACAGGGAATATAGTGAAGCTTTCTTT. It specifies CASSLEDREYSEAFF. The rearrangement joins TRBV11-3 to TRBJ1-1, with 8 bases that match TRBD1. Trimming at V came to 0 bases and at J to 7 bases, leaving 7 bases not matched to a gene. CDR1 is SGHNT and CDR2 is YENEEA in the germline V gene. This CDR3 has 15 residues.

This chain connects TRBV19 to TRBJ2-3; TRBD1 is a possible D gene (6 bases). Per the germline V gene, CDR1 is LNHDA and CDR2 is SQIVND (reference sequence). V was shortened by 3 bases and J by 6 bases, with 19 bases between the two germline ends. This CDR3 is 16 amino acids long. The CDR3 DNA follows: TGTGCCAGTAGTATCCAGGGGCGCGGGTCGACGGATACGCAGTATTTT. It specifies CASSIQGRGSTDTQYF.

This rearrangement joins TRBV19 to TRBJ2-1; D possibly uses TRBD1 or TRBD2 (6 bases each). The V gene's germline CDR1 is LNHDA and CDR2 SQIVND (reference sequence). The CDR3 loop spans 15 amino acids. Trimming removed 3 bases at V and 4 bases at J, with 13 bases between. CDR3 sequence: CASSIGGTQYNEQFF. CDR3 nucleotides: TGTGCCAGTAGTATTGGAGGGACACAATACAATGAGCAGTTCTTC. Complete variable domain (other parts from reference TRBV19 and TRBJ2-1): DGGITQSPKYLFRKEGQNVTLSCEQNLNHDAMYWYRQDPGQGLRLIYYSQIVNDFQKGDIAEGYSVSREKKESFPLTVTSAQKNPTAFYLCASSIGGTQYNEQFFGPGTRLTVL.

This rearrangement joins TRBV12-5 to TRBJ1-5, with TRBD1 as a possible D gene (5 bases). The CDR3 runs to 16 residues. The germline gives CDR1 LGHNT, CDR2 FRNRAP. V lost 2 bases and J lost 2, with 13 bases in between. The CDR3 DNA reads as TGTGCTAGTGGTTTGTATTATACGGGGGGCAATCAGCCCCAGCATTTT. Its protein is CASGLYYTGGNQPQHF.

The chain uses TRBV5-4 and TRBJ2-3; weak D call: TRBD2 (7 bases). Trimming stripped 9 bases from V and 6 bases from J, with 17 bases between. The CDR3 has 13 amino acids. Per germline, CDR1 SGHNT and CDR2 YYREEE (reference sequence). CDR3 protein: CATRGGGTDTQYF. As DNA, the CDR3 is TGTGCCACCCGGGGAGGGGGAACGGATACGCAGTATTTT.

This clone was seen a single time. The gene calls are TRBV3-1 (or the pseudogene TRBV3-2) and TRBJ2-3; the match to TRBD1 covers 7 bases. The V and J ends lost 3 bases and 4 bases, in that order; junction bases with no gene match: 4. Looked up from germline, CDR1 is LGHDT and CDR2 is YNNKEL (reference sequence). The CDR3 covers 14 residues. The CDR3 here is CASSQGRGPDTQYF. In nucleotides, the CDR3 is TGTGCCAGCAGCCAGGGAAGGGGGCCAGATACGCAGTATTTT.

The J gene is TRBJ2-7, the V gene TRBV6-6; D tentatively fits TRBD1 or TRBD2 (5 bases each). The CDR3 runs 12 residues. V dropped 6 bases and J dropped 6 bases, with 12 bases sitting between them. The germline V gene has CDR1 MNHNY and CDR2 SVGAGI (reference sequence). The DNA of the CDR3 is TGTGCCAGCAGCTCCGGGGCCTCCGAGCAGTACTTC. Translation: CASSSGASEQYF.

The chain couples TRBV2 to TRBJ2-5, with D hard to call. CDR3 length: 14 residues. Trimming left V 5 bases short and J 1 base short, with 11 bases between. Germline V CDR1 and CDR2: SNHLY, FYNNEI. The CDR3 DNA reads TGTGCCAGCAGTCTGAGAGTGGGCCAAGAGACCCAGTACTTC. Translated: CASSLRVGQETQYF.

The genes are TRBV5-1 and TRBJ2-1, with D possibly matching TRBD2 (5 bases). The CDR3 has 15 residues. Between the trimmed V and J ends, which lost 1 base and 8 bases, there was a span of 16 bases. Per the germline V gene, CDR1 is SGHRS and CDR2 is YFSETQ. CDR3: CASSLPGFPRDEQFF. In DNA, the CDR3 is TGCGCCAGCAGCTTGCCGGGGTTCCCGAGGGATGAGCAGTTCTTC.

This chain uses TRBV10-1 with TRBJ2-1; 11 bases fit TRBD2. After removal of 0 bases from V and 0 bases from J, the junction contained 10 bases not matched to a gene. The CDR3 length is 20 residues. Germline CDR1 WNHNN, CDR2 SYGVQD (reference sequence). The chain's CDR3 is CASSESMTSGVRSSYNEQFF. Written as DNA, the CDR3 is TGCGCCAGCAGTGAGTCGATGACTAGCGGGGTCCGGAGCTCCTACAATGAGCAGTTCTTC.

This rearrangement joins TRBV5-1 to TRBJ2-3; D gene uncertain. The CDR3 spans 15 residues. Trimming shortened V by 0 bases and J by 9 bases, and 17 bases separated the two germline ends. Germline CDR1 reads SGHRS; CDR2 reads YFSETQ. CDR3 bases: TGCGCCAGCAGCTTGGACAGTGGCTTGACCATCACGCAGTATTTT. It translates to CASSLDSGLTITQYF.

The V gene is TRBV7-2, the J gene TRBJ2-7, with 8 nucleotides matching TRBD2. Germline CDR1 reads SGHTA; CDR2 reads FQGNSA. V trimming: 5 bases; J trimming: 2 bases; junction bases outside the gene matches: 8. The length of the CDR3 is 15 residues. CDR3 DNA sequence: TGTGCCAGCAGCCCTTCCGGGACTAGAACCTACGAGCAGTACTTC. This codes for CASSPSGTRTYEQYF.